This T cell receptor (beta chain) was sequenced in a study of blood T cell repertoires in COVID-19 (dated by TCRdb to about 2020). Study-level background: Collaborator samples came from the United States, Italy and Spain and covered acute and convalescent phases of COVID-19. The prospective study material was composed of cDNA or gDNA derived from T cells, B-cell-depleted T cells, or PBMCs. A freely available public database, intended as a resource for researchers studying the immune response to SARS-CoV-2, is where the repertoires were released. The dataset comprised deeply sampled blood TCRbeta repertoires from subjects exposed to, actively infected with, or recovered from COVID-19. The samples were drawn from two sources: the first 160 participants of the ongoing ImmuneRACE study, and fewer than 1,500 subjects contributed by 6 global collaborators. Where HLA class I and class II types were available, the types were taken from metadata supplied by the sample provider, not from assay-based typing. Nearly every sample came with metadata listing a de-identified subject ID, COVID-19 status, age in years and sex. The paper's findings and limits, for the study overall: The quantity of clinical and demographic metadata differed by source and by participant and was supplied without curation.

The immunoSEQ Assay, a bias-controlled multiplex PCR, was used to amplify TCRbeta CDR3 regions from genomic DNA. On the authors' methods: Within the assay, amplification of reference gene primers was used to estimate how many nucleated cells each sample contained. Sequence reads were collapsed and filtered to measure the absolute abundance of every unique TCRbeta CDR3 rearrangement. Productive Simpson clonality was computed per sample as the square root of Simpson's diversity index over productive rearrangements. The clones in this table, taken by TCRdb from immuneACCESS, are in-frame only. Not every clone is retained; where verified, under half of the shortfall comes from an unresolved V gene, and the cause of the rest is unknown. The V and J calls and clone size come from that table; D and trimming were worked out from the DNA. The sample table shows about 68,000 clones, and approximately 84% are seen once. The top ten clonotypes cover 8.8% of the sample.

The CDR3 spans 11 residues, from the cysteine through the phenylalanine. Just CDR3 DNA is preserved here, 33 bases in frame from base 1. Reading the germline V gene gives CDR1 SGHDT and CDR2 YYEEEE. V loses 2 bases, J loses 10 bases, and the germline ends lie 10 bases apart. A remark on this clone: Which antigen it targets is not known. No qualities accompany the bases; no much larger clone lies one base away.

The collaborating institutions used their own protocols to collect whole blood in K2EDTA tubes. Collaborator samples were shipped for TCRbeta analysis as frozen whole blood, isolated PBMCs, or DNA extracted from either sample type. Recombination linked TRBV5-6 to TRBJ2-7, and possibly TRBD2, on 5 matching bases. This TCR derives from a man aged 50-59 years with active COVID-19. Sequenced: peripheral blood. The DNA is as follows: TGTGCCAGCAGCTTCGAGGACTCTCAGTACTTC. It specifies CASSFEDSQYF.